This T cell receptor (beta chain) is from a study of T cell repertoires in cytomegalovirus infection. On the study more broadly: CMV infection and matching HLA type were both indicated by public TCR beta signatures. The study's findings and limits: CMV carriers with the relevant HLA were identified by cumulative public TCR beta family frequency. Ex vivo responses were dominated by HLA-C-restricted CMV-specific TCR beta clonotypes.

V lost 1 base and J lost 7, with 4 bases in between. Germline lookup yields CDR1 SEHNR and CDR2 FQNEAQ (reference sequence). The CDR3 has 11 residues. TCRdb called the reads again in MiXCR, with one record for every CDR3 protein. The sample contains about 230,000 distinct CDR3 sequences, 22% of which appear only once. This clonotype was detected many times. Its target is unknown. The chain couples TRBV7-9 to TRBJ1-2; no reliable D call. The sequence was collected from a human donor in good health (CMV status not recorded). Some clones in this sample may be carry-over from other donors' samples. Specimen: CD8+ T cells from PBMCs. The CDR3 DNA sequence: TGTGCCAGCAGCTTAGGGCCTGGCTACACCTTC. It specifies CASSLGPGYTF. The full variable domain, completed using reference TRBV7-9 and TRBJ1-2, is DTGVSQNPRHKITKRGQNVTFRCDPISEHNRLYWYRQTLGQGPEFLTYFQNEAQLEKSRLLSDRFSAERPKGSFSTLEIQRTEQGDSAMYLCASSLGPGYTFGSGTRLTVV.